This TCR beta chain stems from a study of identical twins. Whole-study results and caveats: Conclusions came from cross-sectional statistical analysis, not from following the same donors.

TCRdb analysed the 5' RACE reads with MiXCR anew, one entry per CDR3 protein. The sample lists around 960,000 distinct CDR3 sequences, approximately 13% occurring once. To note about this clonotype: As yet, its antigen is unknown.

CDR3 size: 16 residues. V was clipped by 5 bases and J by 0 bases, with 13 bases between them. Germline V gives CDR1 KGHSH, CDR2 LQKENI. The data were also submitted as part of a second study, on yellow fever vaccine responses in identical twins.

The clonotype originates from a woman aged 18-29 years in good health. The sequencing sample was made of PBMCs. The chain has TRBV18 and TRBJ2-2; possible D gene TRBD1, 6 bases. The CDR3 nucleotides are TGTGCCAGCTCAGCCCGGGACAACCCGAACACCGGGGAGCTGTTTTTT. It specifies CASSARDNPNTGELFF.